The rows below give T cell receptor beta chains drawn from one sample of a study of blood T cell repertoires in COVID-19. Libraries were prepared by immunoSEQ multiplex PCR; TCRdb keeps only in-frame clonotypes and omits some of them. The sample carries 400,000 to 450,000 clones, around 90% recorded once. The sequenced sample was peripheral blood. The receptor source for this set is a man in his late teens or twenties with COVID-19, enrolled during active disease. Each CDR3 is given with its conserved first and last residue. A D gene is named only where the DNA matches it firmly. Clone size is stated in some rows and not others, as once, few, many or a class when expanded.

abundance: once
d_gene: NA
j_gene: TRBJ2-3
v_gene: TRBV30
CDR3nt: TGTGCCTGGAGTGTATTAGCAGATACGCAGTATTTT
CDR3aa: CAWSVLADTQYF

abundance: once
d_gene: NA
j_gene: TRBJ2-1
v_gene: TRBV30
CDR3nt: TGTGCCTGGAATCGACCGACAACTGAGCAGTTCTTC
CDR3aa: CAWNRPTTEQFF

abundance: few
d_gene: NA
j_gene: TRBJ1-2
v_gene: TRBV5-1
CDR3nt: TGCGCCAGCAGCTTAGGTCAGGTGGTGACCTTC
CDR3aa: CASSLGQVVTF

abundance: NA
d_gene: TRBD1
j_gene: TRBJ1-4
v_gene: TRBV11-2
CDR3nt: TGTGCCAGCAGTTCGGACAGGGTGAAAGGAAAACTGTTTTTT
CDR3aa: CASSSDRVKGKLFF

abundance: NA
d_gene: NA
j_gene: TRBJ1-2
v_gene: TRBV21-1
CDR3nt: NA
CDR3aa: CASSVARGSGYTF

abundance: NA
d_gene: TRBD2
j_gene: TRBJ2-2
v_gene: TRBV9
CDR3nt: TGTGCCAGCAGCCACGGGTTGGCGGGAGGGCTTAGCACCGGGGAGCTGTTTTTT
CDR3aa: CASSHGLAGGLSTGELFF

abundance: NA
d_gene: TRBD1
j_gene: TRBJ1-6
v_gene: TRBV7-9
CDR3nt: TGTGCCAGCAGCTTTGGGACAGGGGGAAATTCACCCCTCCACTTT
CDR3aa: CASSFGTGGNSPLHF

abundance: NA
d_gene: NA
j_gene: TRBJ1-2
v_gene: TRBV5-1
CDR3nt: TGCGCCAGCAGCATTCAGGCCGGCTTTAACTATGGCTACACCTTC
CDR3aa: CASSIQAGFNYGYTF

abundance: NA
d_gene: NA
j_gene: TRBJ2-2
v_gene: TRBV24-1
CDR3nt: TGTGCCACCAGTGATTCAGCGGAAATCCCCACCGGGGAGCTGTTTTTT
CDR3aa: CATSDSAEIPTGELFF

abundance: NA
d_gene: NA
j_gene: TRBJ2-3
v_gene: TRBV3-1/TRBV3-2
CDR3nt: TGTGCCAGCAGCCAAGTGAAGTCAGACACAGATACGCAGTATTTT
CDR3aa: CASSQVKSDTDTQYF

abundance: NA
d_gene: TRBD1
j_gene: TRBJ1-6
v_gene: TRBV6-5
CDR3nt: TGTGCCAGCAGTCAGGACAGGGCGTCTTTTTCACCCCTCCACTTT
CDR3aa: CASSQDRASFSPLHF

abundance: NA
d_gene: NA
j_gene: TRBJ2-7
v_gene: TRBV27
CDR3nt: TGTGCCAGCAGTCTTCATGGACCGGGGTACGAGCAGTACTTC
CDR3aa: CASSLHGPGYEQYF

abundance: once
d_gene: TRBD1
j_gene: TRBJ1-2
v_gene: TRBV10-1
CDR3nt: TGCGCCAGCAGTGCCCAGCTGGGACAGGATGGCTACACCTTC
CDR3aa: CASSAQLGQDGYTF

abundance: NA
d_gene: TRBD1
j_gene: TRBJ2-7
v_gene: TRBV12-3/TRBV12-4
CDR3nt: TGTGCCAGCAGACCACAGGGGTCCTACGAGCAGTACTTC
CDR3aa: CASRPQGSYEQYF

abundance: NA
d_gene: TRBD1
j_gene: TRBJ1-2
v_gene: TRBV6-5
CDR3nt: TGTGCCAGCAGTTATGGACAGGGTGTACTTGGCTACACCTTC
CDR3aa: CASSYGQGVLGYTF

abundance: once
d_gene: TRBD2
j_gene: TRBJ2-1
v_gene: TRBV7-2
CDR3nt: TGTGCCAGCAGCTTGACCCCTAGCGGGGGGGCAACTGAGCAGTTCTTC
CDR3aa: CASSLTPSGGATEQFF

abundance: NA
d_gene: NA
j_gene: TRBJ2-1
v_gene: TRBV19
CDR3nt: TGTGCCACCGGGGTAGTTTGGGGTATGGGAGAGCAGTTCTTC
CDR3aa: CATGVVWGMGEQFF

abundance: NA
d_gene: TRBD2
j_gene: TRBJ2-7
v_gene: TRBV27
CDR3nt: TGTGCCAGCAGCCCCGGGACTAGCTACGAGCAGTACTTC
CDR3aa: CASSPGTSYEQYF

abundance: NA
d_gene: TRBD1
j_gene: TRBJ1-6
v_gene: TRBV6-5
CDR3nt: TGTGCCAGCAGTAGGGGGACAGCTCGAGCGCCCCTCCACTTT
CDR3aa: CASSRGTARAPLHF

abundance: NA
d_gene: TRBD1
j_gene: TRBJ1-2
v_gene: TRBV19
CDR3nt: TGTGCCAGTAGTATACTGGCAGGGGGGAATGGCTACACCTTC
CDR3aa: CASSILAGGNGYTF

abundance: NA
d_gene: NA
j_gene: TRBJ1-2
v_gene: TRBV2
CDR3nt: TGTGCCAGCAGTGAAGCTCGCGGGTTTCGGGGTGGCTACACCTTC
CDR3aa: CASSEARGFRGGYTF